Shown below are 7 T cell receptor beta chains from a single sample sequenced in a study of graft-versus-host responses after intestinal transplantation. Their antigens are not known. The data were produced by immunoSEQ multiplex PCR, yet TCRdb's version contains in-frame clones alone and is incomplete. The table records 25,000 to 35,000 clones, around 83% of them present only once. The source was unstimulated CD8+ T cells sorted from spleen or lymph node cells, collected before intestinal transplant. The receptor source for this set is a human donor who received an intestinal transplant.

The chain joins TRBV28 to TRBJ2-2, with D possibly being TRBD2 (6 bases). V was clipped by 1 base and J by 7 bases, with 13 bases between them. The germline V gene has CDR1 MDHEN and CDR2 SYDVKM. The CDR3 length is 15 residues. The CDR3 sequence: CASSLYREMIGELFF. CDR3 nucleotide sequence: TGTGCCAGCAGTTTATATCGGGAGATGATCGGGGAGCTGTTTTTT.

CDR3 DNA sequence: TGTGCCGCCCGACAGGGGGCGAACAATGAGCAGTTCTTC. Translation: CAARQGANNEQFF. The V and J genes are TRBV7-9 and TRBJ2-1, with 10 nucleotides matching TRBD1. The CDR3 has 13 residues. J lost 5 bases, V lost 11 bases, and 6 bases had no gene match. Germline V lookup: CDR1 SEHNR, CDR2 FQNEAQ (reference sequence).

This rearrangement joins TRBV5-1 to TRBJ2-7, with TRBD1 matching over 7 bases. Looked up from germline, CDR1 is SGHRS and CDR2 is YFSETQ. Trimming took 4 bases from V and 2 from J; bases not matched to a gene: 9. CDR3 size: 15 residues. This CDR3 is CASSPSGGRPYEQYF. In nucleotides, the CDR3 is TGCGCCAGCAGCCCCTCAGGGGGAAGGCCCTACGAGCAGTACTTC.

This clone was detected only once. CDR3 coding DNA: TGTGCCAGCAGCCATTCGGACAGCCACAATGAGCAGTTCTTC. This gives the protein CASSHSDSHNEQFF. The rearrangement uses TRBV7-9 and TRBJ2-1; tentative D call: TRBD1 (6 bases). There are 14 residues in the CDR3. V lost 5 bases, J lost 5 bases, and 13 bases lay in between. Germline values: CDR1 SEHNR, CDR2 FQNEAQ (reference sequence).

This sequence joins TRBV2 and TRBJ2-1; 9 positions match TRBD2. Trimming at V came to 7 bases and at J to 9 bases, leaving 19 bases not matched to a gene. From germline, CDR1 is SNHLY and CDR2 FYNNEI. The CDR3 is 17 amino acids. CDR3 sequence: CASIPPQGLAGFVEQFF. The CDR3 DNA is TGTGCCAGCATCCCCCCCCAGGGGCTAGCGGGATTTGTTGAGCAGTTCTTC. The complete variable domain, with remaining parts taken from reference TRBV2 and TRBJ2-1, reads EPEVTQTPSHQVTQMGQEVILRCVPISNHLYFYWYRQILGQKVEFLVSFYNNEISEKSEIFDDQFSVERPDGSNFTLKIRSTKLEDSAMYFCASIPPQGLAGFVEQFFGPGTRLTVL.

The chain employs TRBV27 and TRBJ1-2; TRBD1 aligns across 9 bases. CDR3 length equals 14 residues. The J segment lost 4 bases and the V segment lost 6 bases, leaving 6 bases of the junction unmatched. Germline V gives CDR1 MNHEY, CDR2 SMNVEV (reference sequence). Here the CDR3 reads CASRTGTGTYGYTF. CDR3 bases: TGTGCCAGCAGAACCGGGACAGGGACCTATGGCTACACCTTC.

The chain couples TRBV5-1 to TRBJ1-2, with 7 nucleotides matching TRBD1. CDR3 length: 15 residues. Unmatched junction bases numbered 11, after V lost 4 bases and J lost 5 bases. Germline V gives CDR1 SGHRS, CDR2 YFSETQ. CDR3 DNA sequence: TGCGCCAGCAGCCCGAAGGAAGACAGGGTTTATGGCTACACCTTC. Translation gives CASSPKEDRVYGYTF.